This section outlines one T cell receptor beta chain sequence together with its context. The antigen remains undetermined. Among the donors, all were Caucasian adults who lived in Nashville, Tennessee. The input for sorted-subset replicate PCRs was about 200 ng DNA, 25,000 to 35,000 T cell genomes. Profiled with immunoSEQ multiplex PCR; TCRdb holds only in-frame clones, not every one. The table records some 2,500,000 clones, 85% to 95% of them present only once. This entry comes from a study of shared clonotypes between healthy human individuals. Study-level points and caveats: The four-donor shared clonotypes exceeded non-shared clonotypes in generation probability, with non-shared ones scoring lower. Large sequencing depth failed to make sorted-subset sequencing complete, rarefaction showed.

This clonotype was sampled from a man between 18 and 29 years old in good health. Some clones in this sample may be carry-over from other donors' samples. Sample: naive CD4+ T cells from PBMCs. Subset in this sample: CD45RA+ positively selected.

The CDR3 DNA sequence: TGCAGCGCACTCCGGAGAACAGGGGCCGAGCAGTACTTC. This codes for CSALRRTGAEQYF. The rearrangement joins TRBV29-1 to TRBJ2-7; 7 bases are a match to TRBD1. The germline CDR1 and CDR2 sequences are SQVTM and ANQGSEA. Germline trimming cut 7 bases from V and 6 bases from J; bases unmatched to any gene: 12. The CDR3 has 13 residues.